These T cell receptor beta chains were read from a single sample in a study of T-cell reconstitution after alpha-beta-depleted transplantation in children. TCRdb reprocessed the PCR reads via MiXCR and lists one record per CDR3 protein. The data show roughly 790,000 distinct CDR3 sequences, around 15% seen once. Specimen: PBMCs, mostly from graft donor cells, collected 360 days after TCRalphabeta/CD19-depleted stem cell transplant. The origin of the receptors is a male patient younger than 18 who had a stem cell transplant for acute lymphoblastic leukemia, so the T cells may come from the graft donor. Both conserved end residues are part of each CDR3. A D gene is named only where the DNA matches it firmly. Expanded clones are given a class, and other clones once, few, many or no size at all.

cdr3_nt: TGTGCCAGCAGCTTTACCCGGGACTACTACAATGAGCAGTTCTTC
cdr3_aa: CASSFTRDYYNEQFF
cdr3_length: 15
d_call: TRBD2
clone_size: many
v_call: TRBV7-2
j_call: TRBJ2-1

cdr3_nt: TGTGCCACCAGTGACTCCGGACAGGGGGCATCCTTAGAGAGGCAGTTCTTC
cdr3_aa: CATSDSGQGASLERQFF
cdr3_length: 17
d_call: TRBD1
clone_size: .
v_call: TRBV24-1
j_call: TRBJ2-1

cdr3_nt: TGCGCCAGCAGCCCACCTCGGGAGGGGGGCGATGAGCAGTTCTTC
cdr3_aa: CASSPPREGGDEQFF
cdr3_length: 15
d_call: TRBD2
clone_size: many
v_call: TRBV5-1
j_call: TRBJ2-1

cdr3_nt: TGTGCCACCAGCAGAACTCGAGCCTACGAGCAGTACTTC
cdr3_aa: CATSRTRAYEQYF
cdr3_length: 13
d_call: .
clone_size: .
v_call: TRBV15
j_call: TRBJ2-7

cdr3_nt: TGTGCCAGCAGCCCCAGGGGACCCGGCTCCTACAATGAGCAGTTCTTC
cdr3_aa: CASSPRGPGSYNEQFF
cdr3_length: 16
d_call: .
clone_size: few
v_call: TRBV12-3/TRBV12-4
j_call: TRBJ2-1

cdr3_nt: TGTGCCAGCAGCTTAGCGTACAGCCGGTACAATGAGCAGTTCTTC
cdr3_aa: CASSLAYSRYNEQFF
cdr3_length: 15
d_call: .
clone_size: .
v_call: TRBV7-6
j_call: TRBJ2-1

cdr3_nt: TGCAGTGCTAGAGATCCGACAGGCGGTACTGAAGCTTTCTTT
cdr3_aa: CSARDPTGGTEAFF
cdr3_length: 14
d_call: .
clone_size: few
v_call: TRBV20-1
j_call: TRBJ1-1

cdr3_nt: TGTGCCAGCAGACAAACTAGCGGGAGGGCCAATGAGCAGTTCTTC
cdr3_aa: CASRQTSGRANEQFF
cdr3_length: 15
d_call: TRBD2
clone_size: few
v_call: TRBV7-8
j_call: TRBJ2-1

cdr3_nt: TGTGCCAGCAGCGACAATGACCGGGTGCTTGGTCCCGGGGAGCTGTTTTTT
cdr3_aa: CASSDNDRVLGPGELFF
cdr3_length: 17
d_call: .
clone_size: .
v_call: TRBV7-2
j_call: TRBJ2-2

cdr3_nt: TGCAGTGCTAGAGATCAAAGGGGGACCTGGACTGAAGCTTTCTTT
cdr3_aa: CSARDQRGTWTEAFF
cdr3_length: 15
d_call: .
clone_size: few
v_call: TRBV20-1
j_call: TRBJ1-1

cdr3_nt: TGTGCCAGCAGCTTGTTCCCGGGAGAAAAACTGTTTTTT
cdr3_aa: CASSLFPGEKLFF
cdr3_length: 13
d_call: .
clone_size: .
v_call: TRBV5-5
j_call: TRBJ1-4

cdr3_nt: TGTGCCATCAGGAGGGGTTCGGCAGTGGAGACCCAGTACTTC
cdr3_aa: CAIRRGSAVETQYF
cdr3_length: 14
d_call: .
clone_size: few
v_call: TRBV10-3
j_call: TRBJ2-5

cdr3_nt: TGTGCCAGCAGTGACAGGGGGCTGTTTGGAAACACCATATATTTT
cdr3_aa: CASSDRGLFGNTIYF
cdr3_length: 15
d_call: TRBD1
clone_size: .
v_call: TRBV12-3/TRBV12-4
j_call: TRBJ1-3

cdr3_nt: TGCGCCAGCTGGGATGGGTTGAATGAGCAGTTCTTC
cdr3_aa: CASWDGLNEQFF
cdr3_length: 12
d_call: .
clone_size: .
v_call: TRBV5-1
j_call: TRBJ2-1

cdr3_nt: TGCAGCGTTGCTTACCTCCGGGGCCGAGGGGGAAGTGCCCTTCTGTTCTACAATGAGCAGTTCTTC
cdr3_aa: CSVAYLRGRGGSALLFYNEQFF
cdr3_length: 22
d_call: .
clone_size: few
v_call: TRBV29-1
j_call: TRBJ2-1

cdr3_nt: TGTGCTAGTGGTCCGGGACAGGGAAATGAGCAGTTCTTC
cdr3_aa: CASGPGQGNEQFF
cdr3_length: 13
d_call: TRBD1
clone_size: few
v_call: TRBV12-5
j_call: TRBJ2-1

cdr3_nt: TGTGCCAGCAACCCTTCCGAGCTCCGCAACAATGAGCAGTTCTTC
cdr3_aa: CASNPSELRNNEQFF
cdr3_length: 15
d_call: .
clone_size: few
v_call: TRBV2
j_call: TRBJ2-1

cdr3_nt: TGTGCCAGCAGTGATCGGACTTACACTGAAGCTTTCTTT
cdr3_aa: CASSDRTYTEAFF
cdr3_length: 13
d_call: .
clone_size: many
v_call: TRBV25-1
j_call: TRBJ1-1

cdr3_nt: TGTGCCAGCAGTTTCGGGACAGGGGGACGGGAGCAGTACTTC
cdr3_aa: CASSFGTGGREQYF
cdr3_length: 14
d_call: TRBD1
clone_size: few
v_call: TRBV6-5
j_call: TRBJ2-7

cdr3_nt: TGTGCCAGCAGTTTCGACAGGATGAACACTGAAGCTTTCTTT
cdr3_aa: CASSFDRMNTEAFF
cdr3_length: 14
d_call: .
clone_size: .
v_call: TRBV12-3/TRBV12-4
j_call: TRBJ1-1

cdr3_nt: TGTGCCAGCAGCCAAGAGACGGTATCCTACGAGCAGTACTTC
cdr3_aa: CASSQETVSYEQYF
cdr3_length: 14
d_call: .
clone_size: .
v_call: TRBV3-1
j_call: TRBJ2-7

cdr3_nt: TGTGCCAGCAGCGTAGGACAGGGCCGGGGGCCCCAGCATTTT
cdr3_aa: CASSVGQGRGPQHF
cdr3_length: 14
d_call: TRBD1
clone_size: .
v_call: TRBV5-6
j_call: TRBJ1-5

cdr3_nt: TGCGCCAGCAGCTTGGTCAATTCCCACCGGGCGGCCTCCTACAATGAGCAGTTCTTC
cdr3_aa: CASSLVNSHRAASYNEQFF
cdr3_length: 19
d_call: .
clone_size: .
v_call: TRBV5-1
j_call: TRBJ2-1

cdr3_nt: TGTGCCAGCAGCTCTGGTGGGGCTAACTATGGCTACACCTTC
cdr3_aa: CASSSGGANYGYTF
cdr3_length: 14
d_call: .
clone_size: few
v_call: TRBV7-9
j_call: TRBJ1-2

cdr3_nt: TGTGCCAGCAGAGGGGGGGGCGGAGGGCCCCAGCATTTT
cdr3_aa: CASRGGGGGPQHF
cdr3_length: 13
d_call: .
clone_size: .
v_call: TRBV25-1
j_call: TRBJ1-5

cdr3_nt: TGTGCCAGCTCCCCTACGAGGAGATACTACGAGCAGTACTTC
cdr3_aa: CASSPTRRYYEQYF
cdr3_length: 14
d_call: .
clone_size: many
v_call: TRBV12-3/TRBV12-4
j_call: TRBJ2-7

cdr3_nt: TGCGCCAGCAGCTTTTTTTCAGATACGCAGTATTTT
cdr3_aa: CASSFFSDTQYF
cdr3_length: 12
d_call: .
clone_size: few
v_call: TRBV5-1
j_call: TRBJ2-3

cdr3_nt: TGTGCCAGCAGGACAGGGAAAGAGACCCAGTACTTC
cdr3_aa: CASRTGKETQYF
cdr3_length: 12
d_call: TRBD1
clone_size: .
v_call: TRBV12-3/TRBV12-4
j_call: TRBJ2-5

cdr3_nt: TGCGCCAGCAGCTTGACTAGTAGCAGCTCCTACAATGAGCAGTTCTTC
cdr3_aa: CASSLTSSSSYNEQFF
cdr3_length: 16
d_call: .
clone_size: few
v_call: TRBV5-1
j_call: TRBJ2-1

cdr3_nt: TGTGCCAGCAGTCATTCCCGGGACAGCCAAGAGACCCAGTACTTC
cdr3_aa: CASSHSRDSQETQYF
cdr3_length: 15
d_call: TRBD1
clone_size: few
v_call: TRBV12-3/TRBV12-4
j_call: TRBJ2-5

cdr3_nt: TGCGCCAGCAGCCTCCAGCCTACTTTACAAGAGCAGTACTTC
cdr3_aa: CASSLQPTLQEQYF
cdr3_length: 14
d_call: .
clone_size: .
v_call: TRBV5-1
j_call: TRBJ2-7

cdr3_nt: TGTGCCACCAGTGATTCCCCCTTGGGGGAGGGCCTCCCTGAGCAGTTCTTC
cdr3_aa: CATSDSPLGEGLPEQFF
cdr3_length: 17
d_call: TRBD2
clone_size: few
v_call: TRBV24-1
j_call: TRBJ2-1

cdr3_nt: TGCGCCAGCAGCTCTATAGCGGGACCCAACACCGGGGAGCTGTTTTTT
cdr3_aa: CASSSIAGPNTGELFF
cdr3_length: 16
d_call: TRBD2
clone_size: .
v_call: TRBV5-1
j_call: TRBJ2-2

cdr3_nt: TGTGCCAGCAGCCCACAGGTGGCTGAAGCTTTCTTT
cdr3_aa: CASSPQVAEAFF
cdr3_length: 12
d_call: .
clone_size: few
v_call: TRBV7-9
j_call: TRBJ1-1

cdr3_nt: TGTGCCAGCAGCTTAGGACTAGCGGTTCCGTACAATGAGCAGTTCTTC
cdr3_aa: CASSLGLAVPYNEQFF
cdr3_length: 16
d_call: TRBD2
clone_size: many
v_call: TRBV11-2
j_call: TRBJ2-1

cdr3_nt: TGTGCTAGCGCCCCGGACTGGGCTAATGAAAAACTGTTTTTT
cdr3_aa: CASAPDWANEKLFF
cdr3_length: 14
d_call: .
clone_size: .
v_call: TRBV12-5
j_call: TRBJ1-4

cdr3_nt: TGTGCCAGCAGTGAATATGGAAGGGGCCCCTCATACGAGCAGTACTTC
cdr3_aa: CASSEYGRGPSYEQYF
cdr3_length: 16
d_call: .
clone_size: .
v_call: TRBV25-1
j_call: TRBJ2-7

cdr3_nt: TGTGCCAGCAGTTTTGACAGGGTAACCCTGGCTAACTATGGCTACACCTTC
cdr3_aa: CASSFDRVTLANYGYTF
cdr3_length: 17
d_call: TRBD1
clone_size: .
v_call: TRBV28
j_call: TRBJ1-2

cdr3_nt: TGTGCCAGCAGTTTGGAATTAGCGGGACTCTACGAGCAGTACTTC
cdr3_aa: CASSLELAGLYEQYF
cdr3_length: 15
d_call: TRBD2
clone_size: few
v_call: TRBV6-5
j_call: TRBJ2-7

cdr3_nt: TGTGCCAGCAGCTTACGGGCGAGCGGGAGTGGAGGGGATACGCAGTATTTT
cdr3_aa: CASSLRASGSGGDTQYF
cdr3_length: 17
d_call: TRBD2
clone_size: few
v_call: TRBV7-9
j_call: TRBJ2-3

cdr3_nt: TGTGCCAGCAGCTTAGGGTGGGGACTAGCCAAAAACATTCAGTACTTC
cdr3_aa: CASSLGWGLAKNIQYF
cdr3_length: 16
d_call: .
clone_size: .
v_call: TRBV7-6
j_call: TRBJ2-4

cdr3_nt: TGTGCCAGCAGCCAAGTTTACGGGGCCTTGTACCAAGAGACCCAGTACTTC
cdr3_aa: CASSQVYGALYQETQYF
cdr3_length: 17
d_call: .
clone_size: .
v_call: TRBV4-2
j_call: TRBJ2-5

cdr3_nt: TGTGCCAGCAAGGGACAGAGTTACAATGAGCAGTTCTTC
cdr3_aa: CASKGQSYNEQFF
cdr3_length: 13
d_call: TRBD1
clone_size: few
v_call: TRBV25-1
j_call: TRBJ2-1

cdr3_nt: TGCAGCGTCGAGGGTAGCGGGAATGAGGGAGAGACGCAGTATTTT
cdr3_aa: CSVEGSGNEGETQYF
cdr3_length: 15
d_call: TRBD2
clone_size: many
v_call: TRBV29-1
j_call: TRBJ2-3

cdr3_nt: TGTGCCAGTAGTACCACCTCCGGGACTACCCCCTCCGGGGAGCAGTTCTTC
cdr3_aa: CASSTTSGTTPSGEQFF
cdr3_length: 17
d_call: TRBD2
clone_size: .
v_call: TRBV19
j_call: TRBJ2-1